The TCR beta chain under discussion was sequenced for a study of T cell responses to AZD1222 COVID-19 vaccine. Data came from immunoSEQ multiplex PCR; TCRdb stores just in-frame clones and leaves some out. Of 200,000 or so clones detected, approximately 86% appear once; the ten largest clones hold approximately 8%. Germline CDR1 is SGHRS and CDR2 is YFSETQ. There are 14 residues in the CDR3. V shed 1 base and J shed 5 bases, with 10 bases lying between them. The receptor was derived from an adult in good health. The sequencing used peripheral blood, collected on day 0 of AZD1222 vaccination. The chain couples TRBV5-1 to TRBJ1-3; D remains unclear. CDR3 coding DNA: TGCGCCAGCAGCTTGTCTGGCCAAAGAAACACCATATATTTT. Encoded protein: CASSLSGQRNTIYF.